These 17 T cell receptor beta chains were all obtained from the same sample, sequenced in a study of post-analysis software for immune sequencing data. Study-wide points: TRBV5-6, TRBV5-1 and TRBV20-1 were among a few TRBV segments more frequent in patients than controls.

Included in the TCR beta cDNA libraries were unique molecular identifiers. TCRdb redid the calling of the PCR reads with MiXCR, one entry per CDR3 protein. The sample has hundreds of thousands of distinct CDR3 sequences, over 35% seen once. No antigen has been assigned to these receptors. The sample comprised blood. Source of these receptors: a girl aged 5-17 years with multiple sclerosis.

This chain uses TRBV7-9 with TRBJ2-5, with D uncertain. The germline gives CDR1 SEHNR, CDR2 FQNEAQ (reference sequence). CDR3 length: 13 residues. V was trimmed by 6 bases and J by 4 bases, leaving 12 bases between them. DNA for the CDR3: TGTGCCAGCAGAACCGGTCCTTCAGAGACCCAGTACTTC. Translated: CASRTGPSETQYF. The full variable domain, with the rest looked up from reference TRBV7-9 and TRBJ2-5, is DTGVSQNPRHKITKRGQNVTFRCDPISEHNRLYWYRQTLGQGPEFLTYFQNEAQLEKSRLLSDRFSAERPKGSFSTLEIQRTEQGDSAMYLCASRTGPSETQYFGPGTRLLVL.

There are a few counts of this clonotype. This chain uses TRBV20-1 with TRBJ2-7, with 11 bases aligning to TRBD2. Germline CDR1 DFQATT, CDR2 SNEGSKA (reference sequence). This CDR3 has 15 residues. V gave up 4 bases and J gave up 4 bases; unmatched junction bases: 9. The CDR3 here is CSANLLAGAMYEQYF. For the CDR3, the DNA is TGCAGTGCTAATCTACTAGCGGGAGCCATGTACGAGCAGTACTTC.

The chain carries TRBV3-1 and TRBJ2-1; D is unresolved. The CDR3 consists of 12 residues. V was shortened by 0 bases and J by 8 bases, with 5 bases between the two germline ends. The germline gives CDR1 LGHDT, CDR2 YNNKEL (reference sequence). The CDR3 sequence is CASSQEAHEQFF. DNA for the CDR3: TGTGCCAGCAGCCAAGAGGCCCATGAGCAGTTCTTC.

The V gene is TRBV20-1, the J gene TRBJ2-3, with D unresolved. The V end was cut by 8 bases, the J end by 0 bases, with 18 bases between. The V gene's germline CDR1 is DFQATT and CDR2 SNEGSKA (reference sequence). The CDR3 extends over 15 amino acids. CDR3 nucleotides: TGCAGTTCAACCCCAGCGCCTCCAAGCACAGATACGCAGTATTTT. This sequence encodes CSSTPAPPSTDTQYF.

The chain carries TRBV28 and TRBJ2-3; a possible D gene is TRBD2 (5 bases). The CDR3 runs 16 residues. From germline, CDR1 is MDHEN and CDR2 SYDVKM. V lost 5 bases, J lost 2 bases, and 17 bases lay in between. The DNA for the CDR3 is TGTGCCAGCAGTGAATCTCAGCGGTTGAACACAGATACGCAGTATTTT. Translated, it gives CASSESQRLNTDTQYF.

This clonotype was recorded a few times. This chain links TRBV6-5 with TRBJ1-2; D may be TRBD1 (6 bases). This CDR3 region has 17 residues. The germline gives CDR1 MNHEY, CDR2 SVGAGI. The V and J ends lost 5 bases and 5 bases respectively, with 24 bases between them. The CDR3 is CASSILSKEGDRYGYTF. CDR3 nucleotide sequence: TGTGCCAGCAGTATACTATCAAAGGAGGGGGATCGGTATGGCTACACCTTC.

In its sample, this clonotype was seen a few times. This chain connects TRBV12-3 or TRBV12-4 to TRBJ2-3, with a weak D call TRBD2 (6 bases). CDR3 length: 15 amino acids. V lost 10 bases and J lost 2, with 19 bases in between. The CDR3 nucleotides are TGTGCCACCCACACGCTTGGGGAGGTCACAGATACGCAGTATTTT. This sequence encodes CATHTLGEVTDTQYF.

The chain uses TRBV12-3 or TRBV12-4 and TRBJ2-1; TRBD1 aligns across 9 bases. Trimming took 6 bases from V and 6 from J; bases not matched to a gene: 9. The CDR3 contains 15 residues. The CDR3 DNA is TGTGCCAGCAGCTCCCCCGGGACAGGGTTCAATGAGCAGTTCTTC. Amino acid sequence: CASSSPGTGFNEQFF.

V and J are TRBV7-2 and TRBJ2-1; 14 bases match TRBD2. Germline V gene data show CDR1 as SGHTA and CDR2 as FQGNSA. This CDR3 contains 19 residues. The ends lost 4 bases at V and 2 bases at J; junction bases unmatched: 10. For the CDR3, the DNA is TGTGCCAGCAGCTCTGGACTAGCGGGAGGTTTTGGTGCCTACAATGAGCAGTTCTTC. Its translation is CASSSGLAGGFGAYNEQFF.

This clonotype appeared a few times. V and J are TRBV7-2 and TRBJ1-3; the D is unclear. The CDR3 has 15 amino acids. The germline CDR1 and CDR2 sequences are SGHTA and FQGNSA. V shed 2 bases and J shed 0 bases, with 8 bases lying between them. CDR3 DNA sequence: TGTGCCAGCAGCTTAAGGGTCACCTCTGGAAACACCATATATTTT. Encoded protein: CASSLRVTSGNTIYF.

This rearrangement joins TRBV10-3 to TRBJ2-3; D not certain. This CDR3 spans 16 amino acids. V was shortened by 2 bases and J by 2 bases, with 14 bases between the two germline ends. Germline V gene lookup returns CDR1 ENHRY and CDR2 SYGVKD. The CDR3 bases are TGTGCCATCAGTGAGAGGCAGGCCCAAGACACAGATACGCAGTATTTT. Its protein product is CAISERQAQDTDTQYF.

The chain carries TRBV6-1 and TRBJ2-5; tentative D call: TRBD2 (5 bases). CDR3 length equals 15 residues. Germline CDR1 MNHNS, CDR2 SASEGT. The V end lost 2 bases, the J end lost 1 base, and 11 bases lay between the germline ends. CDR3 amino acids: CASSENGLFQETQYF. As DNA, the CDR3 is TGTGCCAGCAGTGAAAACGGACTGTTCCAAGAGACCCAGTACTTC.

The V gene is TRBV7-6, the J gene TRBJ2-3, with D possibly being TRBD1 (6 bases). Looked up from germline, CDR1 is SGHVS and CDR2 is FNYEAQ. V lost 6 bases and J 5 bases, leaving 15 bases between the germline ends. The CDR3 covers 14 residues. CDR3 sequence (DNA): TGTGCCAGCAGGGCTCCGGGACACATAGATACGCAGTATTTT. It yields the protein CASRAPGHIDTQYF.

The chain uses TRBV6-1 and TRBJ2-7, with D uncertain. This CDR3 spans 13 amino acids. Germline V gene sequence: CDR1 MNHNS, CDR2 SASEGT. The germline V and J ends were trimmed by 4 bases and 3 bases, with 10 bases remaining between them. The DNA for the CDR3 is TGTGCCAGCAGTGTAAAGGACCGCTACGAGCAGTACTTC. Amino acids: CASSVKDRYEQYF.

In its sample, this clonotype was seen a few times. This chain joins TRBV6-1 and TRBJ2-1; 11 bases agree with TRBD2. Germline lookup yields CDR1 MNHNS and CDR2 SASEGT. V gave up 6 bases and J gave up 9 bases; unmatched junction bases: 7. The CDR3 loop spans 14 amino acids. CDR3 sequence reads: CASSVAGGPFEQFF. CDR3 bases: TGTGCCAGCAGCGTAGCGGGAGGGCCTTTTGAGCAGTTCTTC.

The chain couples TRBV20-1 to TRBJ2-1, with 8 positions matching TRBD2. V lost 5 bases to trimming and J lost 0 bases; unmatched junction nucleotides: 18. The CDR3 spans 19 residues. The V gene's germline CDR1 is DFQATT and CDR2 SNEGSKA (reference sequence). CDR3 loop: CSALDRYFSGTSSYNEQFF. Written as DNA, the CDR3 is TGCAGTGCTCTTGACAGGTATTTCTCCGGGACTAGCTCCTACAATGAGCAGTTCTTC.

This clonotype turned up a few times. The V gene is TRBV20-1, the J gene TRBJ2-7; D possibly corresponds to TRBD2 (7 bases). This CDR3 contains 14 residues. Trimming cost V 6 bases and J 2 bases, with 17 bases left between them. CDR1 is DFQATT and CDR2 is SNEGSKA in the germline V gene (reference sequence). CDR3 loop: CSAPRQAGAYEQYF. The DNA of the CDR3 is TGCAGTGCCCCTCGACAGGCGGGAGCCTACGAGCAGTACTTC.